This entry lists 2 T cell receptor beta chains sequenced from one sample in a study of blood T cell repertoires in COVID-19. Profiled with immunoSEQ multiplex PCR; TCRdb holds only in-frame clones, not every one. The sample consists of 140,000 or so clones, about 85% of them appearing once. Input material: peripheral blood. These receptors originate from a human donor with acute or convalescent COVID-19. The donor label of this sample is uncertain.

The chain uses TRBV9 and TRBJ2-1; 9 bases match TRBD1. The trim removed 6 bases at V and 6 bases at J, leaving 19 bases unmatched. The CDR3 is 18 amino acids. Germline V gene lookup returns CDR1 SGDLS and CDR2 YYNGEE. The DNA of the CDR3 is TGTGCCAGCAACCAGCGTTCTTACCGGGACAGGGATAGCAATGAGCAGTTCTTC. Protein: CASNQRSYRDRDSNEQFF.

The genes are TRBV7-2 and TRBJ2-7, with TRBD2 matching 7 bases. This CDR3 spans 13 amino acids. Germline V CDR1 and CDR2: SGHTA, FQGNSA. V shed 3 bases and J 3 bases; nucleotides not matched to a gene: 2. CDR3 coding DNA: TGTGCCAGCAGCTTCGTAGCGGGCTACGAGCAGTACGTC. This encodes CASSFVAGYEQYV.